The 15 T cell receptor beta chains listed next were all sequenced from one sample in a study of vaccination and CD4 T cells after COVID-19. Sequence data for DNA of cultured CD4+ T cells were generated by the Oncomine TCR Beta short-read assay. TCRdb used MiXCR to reprocess the PCR reads, holding one entry per CDR3 protein. The sample shows more than 15,000 distinct CDR3 sequences, 45% to 50% of them seen only once. The antigens these receptors bind are not known. Noted treatment: roughly 11-day PBMC culture with coronavirus spike peptide pools or control peptides (ViraFEST assay). The sequences come from CD4+ T cells from blood, cultured in vitro, collected before SARS-CoV-2 vaccination. The receptors stem from a human donor who had recovered from COVID-19.

To note about this clonotype: Mismatch with germline at one junction end may stem from a read error. V is TRBV6-1 and J is TRBJ1-5; 8 bases line up with TRBD1. CDR3 length: 18 residues. Germline V lookup: CDR1 MNHNS, CDR2 SASEGT. The DNA for the CDR3 is TGTGCCAGCGGTGAATTCCCCCGGGCACAGGGGGTCGGTCAGCCCCAGCATTTT. Protein product: CASGEFPRAQGVGQPQHF.

The gene calls are TRBV27 and TRBJ2-5; 8 nucleotides line up with TRBD1. J was trimmed by 5 bases and V by 5 bases; bases with no gene match: 4. The germline CDR1 and CDR2 sequences are MNHEY and SMNVEV (reference sequence). CDR3 length: 13 amino acids. The CDR3 is CASSHTGGETQYF. In nucleotides, the CDR3 is TGTGCCAGCAGTCATACAGGGGGGGAGACCCAGTACTTC.

With respect to this clonotype: At one of its ends the junction is not consistent with the germline gene, which may arise from a read error. The chain couples TRBV7-3 to TRBJ2-2; D is possibly TRBD1 (6 bases). The CDR3 is made up of 16 amino acids. Per the germline V gene, CDR1 is SGHTA and CDR2 is FQGTGA. The CDR3 nucleotides read TGTGTCAGCAGCTTATCCGGGACAAGAAACACCGGGGAGCTGTTTTTT. This gives the protein CVSSLSGTRNTGELFF.

A single count supports this clonotype. V and J are TRBV27 and TRBJ2-7; 10 bases match TRBD1. The CDR3 extends over 15 amino acids. V dropped 6 bases and J dropped 6; count of bases not matched to a gene: 11. CDR1 MNHEY and CDR2 SMNVEV come from the germline V gene (reference sequence). CDR3 in amino acids: CASSRTGQGVAEQYF. For the CDR3, the DNA is TGTGCCAGCAGCCGAACTGGACAGGGGGTTGCCGAGCAGTACTTC.

This clonotype was counted once. The rearrangement uses TRBV29-1 and TRBJ1-5; perhaps TRBD1 as D (5 bases). The V end lost 4 bases, the J end lost 3 bases, and 7 bases lay between the germline ends. CDR1 and CDR2 (germline): SQVTM, ANQGSEA. The CDR3 length is 12 residues. The CDR3 loop is CSVGGYNQPQHF. Here the CDR3 DNA reads TGCAGCGTTGGGGGGTACAATCAGCCCCAGCATTTT.

V gene TRBV7-8 combines with J gene TRBJ1-5; D unresolved. CDR1 and CDR2 from the germline V gene are SGHVS and FQNEAQ. The CDR3 totals 15 residues. V was cut by 5 bases and J by 5 bases, with 16 bases left in between. This chain's CDR3 is CASSPYTYADQPQHF. CDR3 nucleotide sequence: TGTGCCAGCAGCCCATACACGTACGCGGATCAGCCCCAGCATTTT.

The gene calls are TRBV6-2 or TRBV6-3 and TRBJ1-1, with 8 bases matching TRBD1. The germline CDR1 and CDR2 sequences are MNHEY and SVGEGT. The CDR3 is made up of 15 amino acids. Trimming at V came to 6 bases and at J to 5 bases, leaving 11 bases not matched to a gene. The CDR3 DNA reads as TGTGCCAGCAGCTCCGGACAGGGAGAAAATACTGAAGCTTTCTTT. Residues: CASSSGQGENTEAFF.

This clonotype has a handful of counts. The rearrangement links TRBV10-3 to TRBJ2-5; no firm D call. Germline CDR1 reads ENHRY; CDR2 reads SYGVKD. Between the trimmed V and J ends, which lost 2 bases and 6 bases, there was a span of 7 bases. The CDR3 contains 12 residues. This chain's CDR3 is CAISEPYKTQYF. For the CDR3, the DNA is TGTGCCATCAGTGAGCCGTACAAGACCCAGTACTTC.

This chain connects TRBV24-1 to TRBJ2-1, with a weak D call TRBD2 (6 bases). CDR1 and CDR2 (germline): KGHDR, SFDVKD. Trimming removed 3 bases at V and 4 bases at J, with 15 bases between. This CDR3 is built from 16 residues. CDR3 loop: CATSDQGGTPYNEQFF. CDR3 bases: TGTGCCACCAGTGATCAAGGCGGGACTCCATACAATGAGCAGTTCTTC.

CDR3 region: CSAVILGNTGELFF. In DNA form, the CDR3 reads TGCAGTGCAGTAATCCTCGGGAACACCGGGGAGCTGTTTTTT. This chain links TRBV20-1 with TRBJ2-2; D remains ambiguous. CDR3 length: 14 residues. Germline loops: CDR1 DFQATT, CDR2 SNEGSKA (reference sequence). V lost 6 bases and J 1 base, leaving 12 bases between the germline ends.

This clonotype was found a few times. This rearrangement joins TRBV7-2 to TRBJ1-6, with 7 bases that match TRBD1. V lost 1 base and J lost 8; bases outside the gene matches: 5. The CDR3 is 15 amino acids. Germline CDR1 SGHTA, CDR2 FQGNSA. The CDR3 spells CASSLDGTAYSPLHF. CDR3 coding DNA: TGTGCCAGCAGCTTAGATGGGACAGCCTATTCACCCCTCCACTTT.

This clonotype showed up just a few times. The rearrangement links TRBV7-9 to TRBJ1-5; possible D gene TRBD1, 5 bases. V was cut by 5 bases and J by 4 bases, with 9 bases left in between. CDR3 length: 13 residues. Germline CDR1 reads SEHNR; CDR2 reads FQNEAQ (reference sequence). CDR3 sequence reads: CASSREGNQPQHF. The DNA for the CDR3 is TGTGCCAGCAGCCGAGAGGGGAATCAGCCCCAGCATTTT.

There are a few counts of this clonotype. This chain joins TRBV20-1 and TRBJ1-5; D unresolved. The CDR3 loop spans 15 amino acids. CDR1 is DFQATT and CDR2 is SNEGSKA in the germline V gene (reference sequence). The V end was cut by 0 bases, the J end by 0 bases, with 9 bases between. The CDR3, as DNA: TGCAGTGCTAGAGATCCCGTCTATAGCAATCAGCCCCAGCATTTT. It is translated as CSARDPVYSNQPQHF.

The V and J genes are TRBV19 and TRBJ1-1; 7 nucleotides line up with TRBD1. The CDR3 runs to 15 residues. V lost 3 bases and J lost 0; bases outside the gene matches: 4. CDR1 LNHDA and CDR2 SQIVND come from the germline V gene (reference sequence). CDR3 sequence reads: CASSMTGSMNTEAFF. For the CDR3, the DNA is TGTGCCAGTAGTATGACAGGGAGCATGAACACTGAAGCTTTCTTT.

V is TRBV12-3 or TRBV12-4 and J is TRBJ2-1; weak D call: TRBD2 (5 bases). This CDR3 comprises 12 residues. Trimming removed 6 bases from V and 11 bases from J, with 14 bases in between. CDR3 in amino acids: CASRRTGPQQFF. The CDR3 nucleotides are TGTGCCAGCAGGCGGACTGGGCCACAGCAGTTCTTC.